One sample yielded the 32 T cell receptor beta chains listed below, sequenced in a study of T cells in women clearing cervical HPV infection. The repertoire was sequenced with immunoSEQ multiplex PCR; TCRdb's copy has only in-frame clones and lacks some. This repertoire comprises 15,000 or so clones; its ten largest clones make up about 10%. Sequences were obtained from blood buffy coat. These receptors all come from a woman aged 18 to 75 with a cervical HPV16 infection that either progressed to CIN3+ or cleared (not recorded which).

In regard to this clone: The sequence runs out 3 residues before the end of the CDR3; the remainder is reconstructed from the germline J gene. The chain has TRBV20-1 and TRBJ2-1; weak D call: TRBD1 (6 bases). Per germline, CDR1 DFQATT and CDR2 SNEGSKA (reference sequence). This CDR3 contains 13 residues. V was shortened by 8 bases and J by 5 bases, with 16 bases between the two germline ends. Incomplete CDR3 DNA: TGCAGTATGAGCAGGGGATTTGACAATGAG. It translates to CSMSRGFDNE. The full CDR3 protein is CSMSRGFDNEQFF.

A word on this clone: The CDR3 extends 3 residues past the end of the read, so its final part is completed from the germline J gene. The chain recombines TRBV5-5 with TRBJ2-7; 9 bases agree with TRBD1. The CDR3 has 15 residues. CDR1 and CDR2 (germline): SGHKS, YYEKEE (reference sequence). With V trimmed by 4 bases and J by 6 bases, 11 bases remained unmatched. The sequenced CDR3 bases are TGTGCCAGCAGCGGAGGGACAGGGATCACAAGCGAG. It codes for CASSGGTGITSE. The whole CDR3 sequence is CASSGGTGITSEQYF. The whole variable domain, remainder taken from reference TRBV5-5 and TRBJ2-7, is DAGVTQSPTHLIKTRGQQVTLRCSPISGHKSVSWYQQVLGQGPQFIFQYYEKEERGRGNFPDRFSARQFPNYSSELNVNALLLGDSALYLCASSGGTGITSEQYFGPGTRLTVT.

A word on this clone: The read is 3 residues too short to cover the CDR3 end, so that end is filled in from the germline J gene. The J gene is TRBJ2-7, the V gene TRBV19; D unresolved. CDR1 is LNHDA and CDR2 is SQIVND in the germline V gene (reference sequence). The V and J ends lost 1 base and 4 bases respectively, with 11 bases between them. The CDR3 consists of 14 residues. The CDR3: CASSIGQAGYEQYF. The sequenced part of the CDR3 DNA is TGTGCCAGTAGTATAGGGCAGGCTGGGTACGAG.

Points on this clone: The read terminates 3 residues ahead of where the CDR3 ends, so the germline J gene completes it. The chain employs TRBV2 and TRBJ2-1; D is possibly TRBD2 (6 bases). Per the germline V gene, CDR1 is SNHLY and CDR2 is FYNNEI. The CDR3 is 15 residues long. Trimming cost V 5 bases and J 9 bases, with 20 bases left between them. The sequenced CDR3 bases are TGTGCCAGCAGTACGGGGGACCCGAACGTGGGTGAG. Translating gives CASSTGDPNVGE. From start to end, the CDR3 is CASSTGDPNVGEQFF.

A remark on this clone: The read terminates 3 residues before the CDR3 end, so the remaining end is supplied by the germline J gene. This chain links TRBV20-1 with TRBJ1-4; 10 positions agree with TRBD1. This CDR3 spans 18 amino acids. The V gene end was trimmed by 3 bases and the J gene end by 4 bases; junction bases not matched to a gene: 14. Germline lookup yields CDR1 DFQATT and CDR2 SNEGSKA (reference sequence). The CDR3 DNA, read in part, is TGCAGTGCTAGTCCGGACAGGGGGAACCGCTGGGGTAATGAAAAA. Encoded protein: CSASPDRGNRWGNEK. In full, the CDR3 reads CSASPDRGNRWGNEKLFF.

Remarks on this clone: The read ends 3 residues shy of where the CDR3 ends; the end is completed using the germline J gene. The chain links TRBV2 to TRBJ1-1; D possibly corresponds to TRBD1 (5 bases). The CDR3 totals 12 residues. Germline CDR1 is SNHLY and CDR2 is FYNNEI. The CDR3 loop reads CASSLETDTAFF. The sequenced CDR3 bases are TGTGCCAGCAGTCTAGAGACAGATACG.

Concerning this clone: The CDR3 end lies 3 residues beyond the end of the read and is filled in from the germline J gene. This chain links TRBV7-6 with TRBJ2-5; 9 nucleotides line up with TRBD1. This CDR3 has 15 amino acids. CDR1 and CDR2 (germline): SGHVS, FNYEAQ. V shed 5 bases, J shed 5 bases, and the junction held 9 bases outside the gene matches. CDR3 bases read: TGTGCCAGCAGCCCCGGACAGGGGCTAGGGGAGACC. The encoded protein is CASSPGQGLGET. The full CDR3 is CASSPGQGLGETQYF.

Concerning this clone: The DNA ends 3 residues before the CDR3 does, and the rest of the CDR3 is filled in from the germline J gene. The chain recombines TRBV7-2 with TRBJ1-5; the match to TRBD1 covers 8 bases. After removal of 4 bases from V and 4 bases from J, the junction contained 3 bases not matched to a gene. CDR3 length: 14 residues. Germline V gene sequence: CDR1 SGHTA, CDR2 FQGNSA. This chain's CDR3 is CASSSRQGNQPQHF. CDR3 bases read: TGTGCCAGCAGCTCCCGACAGGGGAATCAGCCC.

A remark on this clone: Read data end 3 residues before the CDR3 end; the end is taken from the germline J gene. The chain employs TRBV10-1 and TRBJ2-5; D is unclear. CDR1 is WNHNN and CDR2 is SYGVQD in the germline V gene (reference sequence). Trimming took 3 bases from V and 2 from J, leaving 7 bases between them. The CDR3 is made up of 13 amino acids. The part of the CDR3 DNA that was read is TGCGCCAGCAGTGAAGCAGGACAAGAGACC. Translated: CASSEAGQET. The CDR3 as a whole reads CASSEAGQETQYF.

Of note for this clone: From the germline J gene comes the end of the CDR3, since the read stops 3 residues before it. The V call is TRBV20-1, the J call TRBJ1-1; TRBD1 might be the D (6 bases). Germline V lookup: CDR1 DFQATT, CDR2 SNEGSKA (reference sequence). CDR3 size: 12 residues. The sequenced CDR3 bases are TGCAGTGCTACAAAAGGGGGGGCCAGA. This translates into CSATKGGAR. The whole CDR3 sequence reads CSATKGGARAFF.

For this clone: The read is 3 residues too short to cover the CDR3 end, so that end is filled in from the germline J gene. The chain couples TRBV18 to TRBJ1-1, with 9 bases fitting TRBD1. The CDR3 sequence is 15 residues long. V gave up 3 bases and J gave up 2 bases; unmatched junction bases: 4. Per germline, CDR1 KGHSH and CDR2 LQKENI. The part of the CDR3 DNA that was read is TGTGCCAGCTCACCTCGACAGGGGGGAAACACTGAA. It specifies CASSPRQGGNTE. The whole CDR3 protein reads CASSPRQGGNTEAFF.

Notes on this clone: Read data end 3 residues before the CDR3 end; the end is taken from the germline J gene. The rearrangement joins TRBV19 to TRBJ2-1; 9 bases agree with TRBD2. The CDR3 loop spans 14 amino acids. V lost 5 bases and J lost 9; bases outside the gene matches: 8. Germline lookup yields CDR1 LNHDA and CDR2 SQIVND (reference sequence). The sequenced part of the CDR3 DNA is TGTGCCAGTAGTTTTGCGGGGGGGCCGATTGAG. This codes for CASSFAGGPIE. The entire CDR3 protein is CASSFAGGPIEQFF.

Remarks on this clone: The read ends 3 residues early relative to the CDR3; the germline J gene fills the gap. This chain joins TRBV20-1 and TRBJ2-5, with a tentative D call TRBD2 (5 bases). Germline V CDR1 and CDR2: DFQATT, SNEGSKA (reference sequence). Trimming removed 1 base from V and 5 bases from J, with 8 bases in between. The CDR3 length is 12 residues. The sequenced CDR3 bases are TGCAGTGCTAGAGTTAGCGCGGAGACC. Amino acid sequence: CSARVSAET. The CDR3, in full, reads CSARVSAETQYF.

In regard to this clone: The CDR3 end is not reached by the read, which stops 3 residues before it; the germline J gene fills it in. V usage is TRBV14 and J usage is TRBJ1-1, with D uncertain. Trimming removed 1 base from V and 3 bases from J, with 12 bases in between. CDR1 is SGHDN and CDR2 is FVKESK in the germline V gene. CDR3 size: 15 residues. The CDR3 spells CASSQVSQVDTEAFF. The DNA read from the CDR3 is TGTGCCAGCAGCCAAGTTTCACAAGTCGACACTGAA.

Turning to this clone: The CDR3 end falls 3 residues outside the read, so it is completed with the germline J gene. The chain couples TRBV19 to TRBJ2-2; D is possibly TRBD2 (6 bases). The V gene's germline CDR1 is LNHDA and CDR2 SQIVND (reference sequence). This CDR3 comprises 14 residues. Trimming pared 3 bases from V and 3 bases from J, leaving 8 bases between. The part of the CDR3 DNA that was read is TGTGCCAGTAGTATCGGGGGTGACACCGGGGAG. This codes for CASSIGGDTGE. The entire CDR3 protein reads CASSIGGDTGELFF. Combining the CDR3 with reference TRBV19 and TRBJ2-2 gives the whole variable domain DGGITQSPKYLFRKEGQNVTLSCEQNLNHDAMYWYRQDPGQGLRLIYYSQIVNDFQKGDIAEGYSVSREKKESFPLTVTSAQKNPTAFYLCASSIGGDTGELFFGEGSRLTVL.

CDR3 DNA, as far as it was read: TGTGCCACCAGCGAGGGGGTGAACACCGGGGAG. Translation: CATSEGVNTGE. The entire CDR3 reads CATSEGVNTGELFF. The chain employs TRBV24-1 and TRBJ2-2; a weak D match, TRBD1 (6 bases). The read ends 3 residues before the CDR3 terminus; that terminus is restored from the germline J gene. V lost 7 bases, J lost 1 base, and 9 bases lay in between. The CDR3 runs 14 residues. Per germline, CDR1 KGHDR and CDR2 SFDVKD.

With respect to this clone: The read terminates 3 residues ahead of where the CDR3 ends, so the germline J gene completes it. V gene TRBV20-1 combines with J gene TRBJ2-3; 8 nucleotides match TRBD2. The CDR3 contains 16 residues. V was clipped by 4 bases and J by 2 bases; unmatched bases: 11. The germline CDR1 and CDR2 sequences are DFQATT and SNEGSKA (reference sequence). The CDR3 loop reads CSATNISGTLTDTQYF. The covered CDR3 bases are TGCAGTGCTACCAATATTAGCGGGACACTCACAGATACG.

This clone is classed as medium-sized by frequency. The CDR3 end falls 3 residues outside the read, so it is completed with the germline J gene. V is TRBV18 and J is TRBJ1-1; D unclear. Germline V gene lookup returns CDR1 KGHSH and CDR2 LQKENI. This CDR3 is 13 amino acids long. Trimming took off 5 bases at V and 3 bases at J, with 10 bases between the two ends. The CDR3 loop reads CASSTGSDTEAFF. The covered CDR3 bases are TGTGCCAGCTCAACGGGGAGTGACACTGAA.

Regarding this clone: The CDR3 is cut off 3 residues early in the read; its end comes from the germline J gene. The V call is TRBV20-1, the J call TRBJ2-3; tentatively, D is TRBD1 or TRBD2 (5 bases each). The CDR3 is 13 amino acids. Germline V lookup: CDR1 DFQATT, CDR2 SNEGSKA (reference sequence). Trimming pared 3 bases from V and 5 bases from J, leaving 12 bases between. CDR3 sequence reads: CSASPRGVDTQYF. CDR3 DNA (partial): TGCAGTGCTAGCCCGAGAGGGGTAGATACG.

Details on this clone: Read sequence stops 3 residues before the CDR3 end, and the germline J gene provides the missing end. This chain uses TRBV20-1 with TRBJ1-5; the D is unclear. CDR1 is DFQATT, CDR2 SNEGSKA, per germline (reference sequence). The CDR3 is made up of 13 amino acids. Trimming took off 0 bases at V and 7 bases at J, with 10 bases between the two ends. The CDR3 spells CSARERVSQPQHF. CDR3 bases read: TGCAGTGCTAGAGAGAGGGTAAGCCAGCCC.

To note about this clone: The read terminates 3 residues ahead of where the CDR3 ends, so the germline J gene completes it. The chain links TRBV20-1 to TRBJ1-1, with D tentatively TRBD1 (5 bases). V lost 1 base and J lost 1, with 13 bases in between. This CDR3 has 15 amino acids. Germline V gives CDR1 DFQATT, CDR2 SNEGSKA (reference sequence). The CDR3 bases that were read are TGCAGTGCTAGAGGAGACAGTGCAGGGAACACTGAA. Amino acid sequence: CSARGDSAGNTE. The CDR3 reads in full as CSARGDSAGNTEAFF.

Worth noting for this clone: The CDR3 end is not reached by the read, which stops 3 residues before it; the germline J gene fills it in. The chain recombines TRBV5-6 with TRBJ1-1; D uncertain. Deletions cut 4 bases from V and 0 bases from J, with 10 bases between. The CDR3 is made up of 14 amino acids. Per germline, CDR1 SGHDT and CDR2 YYEEEE. The covered CDR3 bases are TGTGCCAGCAGCCGCGATCTCGTGAACACTGAA. Translation gives CASSRDLVNTE. The complete CDR3 sequence is CASSRDLVNTEAFF.

As concerns this clone: The DNA ends 3 residues before the CDR3 does, and the rest of the CDR3 is filled in from the germline J gene. The rearrangement joins TRBV19 to TRBJ2-6, with D possibly matching TRBD1 (6 bases). Germline-derived CDR1 and CDR2 are LNHDA and SQIVND (reference sequence). V was shortened by 5 bases and J by 1 base, with 15 bases between the two germline ends. This CDR3 comprises 17 residues. This chain's CDR3 is CASSVQGKGSGANVLTF. The CDR3 DNA, read in part, is TGTGCCAGTAGTGTACAGGGTAAAGGATCTGGGGCCAACGTC.

As to this clone: From the germline J gene comes the end of the CDR3, since the read stops 3 residues before it. This chain joins TRBV30 and TRBJ2-6, with TRBD1 matching 9 bases. The CDR3 is 17 amino acids. V gave up 3 bases and J gave up 1 base; unmatched junction bases: 7. Germline values: CDR1 GTSNPN, CDR2 SVGIG (reference sequence). Partial CDR3 DNA: TGTGCCTGGAGACGAGGACAGGGGTTATCTGGGGCCAACGTC. Its protein product is CAWRRGQGLSGANV. The entire CDR3 reads CAWRRGQGLSGANVLTF. Full variable domain (outside the CDR3, taken from reference TRBV30 and TRBJ2-6): SQTIHQWPATLVQPVGSPLSLECTVEGTSNPNLYWYRQAAGRGLQLLFYSVGIGQISSEVPQNLSASRPQDRQFILSSKKLLLSDSGFYLCAWRRGQGLSGANVLTFGAGSRLTVL.

As regards this clone: The read comes to an end 3 residues before the CDR3 does, leaving the germline J gene to fill in the end. This rearrangement joins TRBV13 to TRBJ1-4, with D tentatively TRBD1 (5 bases). Germline CDR1 PRHDT, CDR2 FYEKMQ (reference sequence). This CDR3 has 15 amino acids. The ends were cut back, 5 bases at V and 7 bases at J, with 17 bases in the middle. CDR3 residues: CASSLQTGHSEKLFF. Partial CDR3 DNA: TGTGCCAGCAGCCTACAAACAGGACATTCTGAAAAA.

As regards this clone: The read ends 3 residues before the CDR3 terminus; that terminus is restored from the germline J gene. The J gene is TRBJ1-2, the V gene TRBV30; a possible D gene is TRBD1 (6 bases). Looked up from germline, CDR1 is GTSNPN and CDR2 is SVGIG (reference sequence). The CDR3 sequence is 13 residues long. V was shortened by 8 bases and J by 0 bases, with 13 bases between the two germline ends. This CDR3 is CAQTGAANYGYTF. CDR3 bases read: TGTGCCCAGACAGGTGCAGCTAACTATGGC.

On this clone: The CDR3 is cut off 3 residues early in the read; its end comes from the germline J gene. J is TRBJ2-3 and V is TRBV20-1, with 12 bases lining up with TRBD2. The CDR3 is 17 residues long. Germline CDR1 DFQATT, CDR2 SNEGSKA (reference sequence). With 5 bases clipped from V and 2 bases from J, the junction kept 11 bases outside the gene matches. The covered CDR3 bases are TGCAGTGCTGATGTAGGACTAGCGGGATTAGTCACAGATACG. As protein: CSADVGLAGLVTDT. In full, the CDR3 reads CSADVGLAGLVTDTQYF.

A remark on this clone: The sequenced fragment ends 3 residues before the CDR3 boundary, so the rest is inferred from the germline J gene. This chain joins TRBV20-1 and TRBJ2-7, with TRBD2 identical over 10 bases. The germline V gene has CDR1 DFQATT and CDR2 SNEGSKA (reference sequence). The CDR3 is made up of 17 amino acids. The trim removed 7 bases at V and 2 bases at J, leaving 17 bases unmatched. Incomplete CDR3 DNA: TGCAGTGGGGTAACTCGGACTAGCGGTCGGGGGGCCTACGAG. Translated: CSGVTRTSGRGAYE. The entire CDR3 sequence reads CSGVTRTSGRGAYEQYF.

Note on this clone: The CDR3 extends 3 residues past the end of the read, so its final part is completed from the germline J gene. The chain joins TRBV20-1 to TRBJ2-7; TRBD2 matches at 8 bases. Germline loops: CDR1 DFQATT, CDR2 SNEGSKA (reference sequence). The CDR3 sequence is 12 residues long. V trimming: 5 bases; J trimming: 5 bases; junction bases outside the gene matches: 5. This chain's CDR3 is CSAAGLAHEQYF. The covered CDR3 bases are TGCAGTGCTGCAGGACTAGCCCACGAG.

Points on this clone: The read ends 3 residues early relative to the CDR3; the germline J gene fills the gap. The rearrangement uses TRBV30 and TRBJ2-6; no clear D gene. Germline V gives CDR1 GTSNPN, CDR2 SVGIG (reference sequence). V was shortened by 7 bases and J by 0 bases, with 13 bases between the two germline ends. This CDR3 has 15 amino acids. Partial CDR3 DNA: TGTGCCTACGAAACTTTCTCCTCTGGGGCCAACGTC. It translates to CAYETFSSGANV. The whole CDR3 protein is CAYETFSSGANVLTF.

Considering frequency, this clone is medium-sized. The read ends 3 residues before the CDR3 terminus; that terminus is restored from the germline J gene. The V gene is TRBV19, the J gene TRBJ2-4; tentatively, D is TRBD1 (6 bases). Trimming pared 9 bases from V and 2 bases from J, leaving 11 bases between. The CDR3 length is 13 residues. Germline V lookup: CDR1 LNHDA, CDR2 SQIVND (reference sequence). The covered CDR3 bases are TGTGCCAGCCAACAGGGAACCAAAAACATT. Protein: CASQQGTKNI. In full, the CDR3 is CASQQGTKNIQYF.

As to this clone: The CDR3 end lies 3 residues beyond the end of the read and is filled in from the germline J gene. The chain has TRBV11-1 and TRBJ2-7, with 7 bases matching TRBD1. The CDR3 loop spans 14 amino acids. From germline, CDR1 is SGHAT and CDR2 FQDESV (reference sequence). V was clipped by 5 bases and J by 4 bases; unmatched bases: 8. CDR3 bases read: TGTGCCAGCAGCCCTGGACAGGCAGAATACGAG. It specifies CASSPGQAEYE. The whole CDR3 protein is CASSPGQAEYEQYF.